The 27 T cell receptor beta chains listed next were all sequenced from one sample in a study of blood T cell repertoires in COVID-19. Libraries were prepared by immunoSEQ multiplex PCR; TCRdb keeps only in-frame clonotypes and omits some of them. The sample shows a few hundred thousand clones, 80% to 90% of them seen only once. Sequenced sample: peripheral blood. Receptors originate from a woman older than 75 with COVID-19, enrolled during active disease.

The chain is built from TRBV10-3 and TRBJ1-1; D is possibly TRBD1 (5 bases). Germline V gene data show CDR1 as ENHRY and CDR2 as SYGVKD. V shed 5 bases and J shed 6 bases, with 13 bases lying between them. The length of the CDR3 is 13 residues. The CDR3 DNA is TGTGCCATCAGTTACGGGGGGTCCGCTGAAGCTTTCTTT. Amino acids: CAISYGGSAEAFF.

The chain couples TRBV7-8 to TRBJ1-4; D gene unclear. The CDR3 length is 16 residues. Trimming left V 5 bases short and J 4 bases short, with 17 bases between. CDR1 and CDR2 from the germline V gene are SGHVS and FQNEAQ. The CDR3 DNA reads TGTGCCAGCAGCCGGACGAGGCTTCGGTATAATGAAAAACTGTTTTTT. Translated, it gives CASSRTRLRYNEKLFF.

V usage is TRBV19 and J usage is TRBJ1-1; D remains ambiguous. With 3 bases removed from V and 6 bases from J, the gap between germline ends came to 14 bases. The germline CDR1 and CDR2 sequences are LNHDA and SQIVND (reference sequence). The CDR3 has 14 amino acids. CDR3 coding DNA: TGTGCCAGTAGTATGGCGGGCCTGGGCGCTGAAGCTTTCTTT. The encoded protein is CASSMAGLGAEAFF.

This rearrangement joins TRBV7-2 to TRBJ1-2, with D hard to call. In germline, CDR1 is SGHTA, CDR2 FQGNSA. CDR3 size: 13 residues. Trimming took 1 base from V and 6 from J, leaving 9 bases between them. The CDR3 protein is CASSLGLSDGYTF. The CDR3 bases are TGTGCCAGCAGCTTAGGTTTATCCGATGGCTACACCTTC.

The V call is TRBV5-1, the J call TRBJ2-5, with 9 bases fitting TRBD1. This CDR3 is 17 amino acids long. The ends lost 0 bases at V and 3 bases at J; junction bases unmatched: 9. Germline CDR1 and CDR2: SGHRS and YFSETQ. CDR3 sequence (DNA): TGCGCCAGCAGCTTGGGCCCGGGACAGGGAGGGGAAGAGACCCAGTACTTC. It yields the protein CASSLGPGQGGEETQYF.

This clone appeared a few times. The chain employs TRBV28 and TRBJ1-2; the match to TRBD1 covers 9 bases. CDR3 size: 15 residues. Germline lookup yields CDR1 MDHEN and CDR2 SYDVKM. V dropped 7 bases and J dropped 4; count of bases not matched to a gene: 10. The CDR3 spells CASTMASTGGYGYTF. CDR3 sequence (DNA): TGTGCCAGCACCATGGCCTCGACAGGGGGCTATGGCTACACCTTC.

The chain links TRBV14 to TRBJ2-1; 10 bases are a match to TRBD2. Unmatched junction bases numbered 0, after V lost 1 base and J lost 3 bases. The length of the CDR3 is 15 residues. The germline gives CDR1 SGHDN, CDR2 FVKESK. The CDR3 is CASSQASGGYNEQFF. The CDR3 DNA is TGTGCCAGCAGCCAAGCTAGCGGGGGCTACAATGAGCAGTTCTTC.

This clone was seen only a few times. The gene calls are TRBV7-2 and TRBJ2-7; D is unclear. CDR3 length: 13 residues. The germline V gene has CDR1 SGHTA and CDR2 FQGNSA. Trimming removed 3 bases at V and 9 bases at J, with 15 bases between. The CDR3 spells CASSFQDRSGQYF. DNA of the CDR3: TGTGCCAGCAGCTTCCAGGATCGAAGTGGGCAGTACTTC. Drawing the rest from reference TRBV7-2 and TRBJ2-7, the complete variable domain is GAGVSQSPSNKVTEKGKDVELRCDPISGHTALYWYRQSLGQGLEFLIYFQGNSAPDKSGLPSDRFSAERTGGSVSTLTIQRTQQEDSAVYLCASSFQDRSGQYFGPGTRLTVT.

As DNA, the CDR3 is TGTGCCAGCAGTATCGGACAGGGCGTCACTGAAGCTTTCTTT. This translates into CASSIGQGVTEAFF. The chain joins TRBV28 to TRBJ1-1; TRBD1 matches 8 bases. CDR3 length: 14 amino acids. V dropped 5 bases and J dropped 4; count of bases not matched to a gene: 6. Germline CDR1 MDHEN, CDR2 SYDVKM.

The chain links TRBV5-1 to TRBJ1-1; 7 bases are a match to TRBD1. CDR1 SGHRS and CDR2 YFSETQ come from the germline V gene. This CDR3 has 12 amino acids. J gave up 8 bases and V 4 bases, and 5 bases lay outside the gene matches. The CDR3 region is CASSTEQGEAFF. The CDR3 region has the DNA TGCGCCAGCAGCACTGAACAGGGGGAAGCTTTCTTT.

The V and J genes are TRBV20-1 and TRBJ2-3, with 10 nucleotides matching TRBD2. CDR1 and CDR2 from the germline V gene are DFQATT and SNEGSKA (reference sequence). The CDR3 covers 20 residues. V lost 3 bases, J lost 0 bases, and 18 bases stayed unmatched. The CDR3 spells CSASVVGSGGPGFSTDTQYF. CDR3 in DNA: TGCAGTGCTAGTGTCGTGGGTAGCGGGGGGCCTGGGTTTAGCACAGATACGCAGTATTTT.

This chain connects TRBV5-1 to TRBJ1-3; 9 nucleotides line up with TRBD1. The CDR3 sequence is 17 residues long. Germline lookup yields CDR1 SGHRS and CDR2 YFSETQ. V dropped 4 bases and J dropped 1; count of bases not matched to a gene: 9. This CDR3 is CASSPYQQGASGNTIYF. CDR3 nucleotides: TGCGCCAGCAGCCCGTACCAACAGGGGGCATCTGGAAACACCATATATTTT.

The chain employs TRBV2 and TRBJ1-1, with 7 bases identical to TRBD1. Germline CDR1 is SNHLY and CDR2 is FYNNEI. The V segment lost 7 bases and the J segment 10 bases; nucleotides outside the gene matches: 15. The length of the CDR3 is 14 residues. CDR3 bases: TGTGCCAGCACCCGGCCACCGGGACAGTTGATAGCTTTCTTT. Protein product: CASTRPPGQLIAFF.

In this sample, this clone turned up once. V usage is TRBV20-1 and J usage is TRBJ1-2; D remains ambiguous. The germline gives CDR1 DFQATT, CDR2 SNEGSKA (reference sequence). The CDR3 spans 11 residues. V lost 3 bases, J lost 13 bases, and 15 bases lay in between. CDR3 coding DNA: TGCAGTGCTAGGTCGCTTACTCGATGCACCTTC. Its protein product is CSARSLTRCTF.

V usage is TRBV5-6 and J usage is TRBJ1-6; D is unclear. V gave up 4 bases and J gave up 7 bases, with 9 bases separating them. The CDR3 sequence is 13 residues long. CDR1 SGHDT and CDR2 YYEEEE come from the germline V gene. CDR3 DNA sequence: TGTGCCAGCAGCATAGACTTGAATTCACCCCTCCACTTT. This codes for CASSIDLNSPLHF. The entire variable domain, with the rest obtained from reference TRBV5-6 and TRBJ1-6, is as follows: DAGVTQSPTHLIKTRGQQVTLRCSPKSGHDTVSWYQQALGQGPQFIFQYYEEEERQRGNFPDRFSGHQFPNYSSELNVNALLLGDSALYLCASSIDLNSPLHFGNGTRLTVT.

This sequence joins TRBV5-1 and TRBJ1-4; D might be TRBD1 (6 bases). V was shortened by 3 bases and J by 0 bases, with 12 bases between the two germline ends. The CDR3 loop spans 16 amino acids. Per the germline V gene, CDR1 is SGHRS and CDR2 is YFSETQ. The CDR3 DNA reads as TGCGCCAGCAGCTCAGGGGTAGGGGCAACTAATGAAAAACTGTTTTTT. Translating gives CASSSGVGATNEKLFF.

Regarding this clone: At one end the junction does not follow the germline gene, possibly because of a read error. The V and J genes are TRBV7-7 and TRBJ1-2; D may be TRBD1 (5 bases). The CDR3 runs 15 residues. Germline V CDR1 and CDR2: SSHAT, FNYEAQ (reference sequence). CDR3 amino acids: CASTFRGREGSGYTF. CDR3 coding DNA: TGTGCTAGCACCTTTAGGGGTAGGGAGGGGAGTGGCTACACCTTC.

This chain joins TRBV28 and TRBJ2-5, with D possibly matching TRBD2 (6 bases). Trimming removed 3 bases from V and 1 base from J, with 9 bases in between. This CDR3 has 14 residues. The germline CDR1 and CDR2 sequences are MDHEN and SYDVKM. CDR3 coding DNA: TGTGCCAGCAGTTTGGGGACTCTCCAAGAGACCCAGTACTTC. This gives the protein CASSLGTLQETQYF.

As concerns this clone: At the DNA level, this CDR3 is encoded by other sequences in the same sample as well. V usage is TRBV24-1 and J usage is TRBJ2-1; D might be TRBD1 (6 bases). Trimming removed 3 bases from V and 4 bases from J, with 12 bases in between. This CDR3 has 15 amino acids. The germline V gene has CDR1 KGHDR and CDR2 SFDVKD. As DNA, the CDR3 is TGTGCCACCAGTGATCAGGGGACCCTTTACAATGAGCAGTTCTTC. Translated, it gives CATSDQGTLYNEQFF.

The rearrangement links TRBV19 to TRBJ1-2; TRBD1 might be the D (6 bases). Trimming left V 5 bases short and J 8 bases short, with 15 bases between. CDR3 length: 13 amino acids. The germline CDR1 and CDR2 sequences are LNHDA and SQIVND (reference sequence). The CDR3, as DNA: TGTGCCAGTAGTGACGCGGGGGGGCTGGGCTACACCTTC. It is translated as CASSDAGGLGYTF.

CDR3 DNA: TGTGCCAGCAGATCCCAGCCAGGCGAAAAACTGTTTTTT. This encodes CASRSQPGEKLFF. The chain couples TRBV6-1 to TRBJ1-4; D unresolved. Germline V lookup: CDR1 MNHNS, CDR2 SASEGT. The CDR3 spans 13 residues. The germline V and J ends were trimmed by 6 bases and 8 bases, with 13 bases remaining between them.

The rearrangement uses TRBV11-2 and TRBJ2-1; maybe TRBD1 (6 bases). V gave up 8 bases and J gave up 8 bases, with 16 bases separating them. The CDR3 contains 13 residues. The germline V gene encodes CDR1 SGHAT and CDR2 FQNNGV. The DNA for the CDR3 is TGTGCCAGCTCCGGACAGTTCGAGCATGAGCAGTTCTTC. It specifies CASSGQFEHEQFF.

The V and J genes are TRBV28 and TRBJ2-7; 11 positions match TRBD2. Germline CDR1 and CDR2: MDHEN and SYDVKM. The CDR3 is 16 amino acids. The junction had 11 bases not matched to a gene; V was cut back by 7 bases and J by 3 bases. The CDR3 protein is CASTPTTGTSGYEQYF. The CDR3 DNA reads TGTGCCAGCACCCCTACTACCGGGACTAGCGGCTACGAGCAGTACTTC. The full variable domain, completed using reference TRBV28 and TRBJ2-7, is DVKVTQSSRYLVKRTGEKVFLECVQDMDHENMFWYRQDPGLGLRLIYFSYDVKMKEKGDIPEGYSVSREKKERFSLILESASTNQTSMYLCASTPTTGTSGYEQYFGPGTRLTVT.

This clone appeared a single time. The V gene is TRBV6-5, the J gene TRBJ2-7, with TRBD2 matching 7 bases. The germline V gene encodes CDR1 MNHEY and CDR2 SVGAGI. Unmatched junction bases numbered 8, after V lost 9 bases and J lost 9 bases. CDR3 length: 11 residues. The CDR3: CARGGEVGQYV. The DNA of the CDR3 is TGTGCCAGGGGAGGGGAGGTAGGGCAGTACGTC.

This clone was observed a handful of times. This sequence joins TRBV10-1 and TRBJ1-5; D might be TRBD1 (6 bases). CDR3 length equals 13 residues. The germline V and J ends were trimmed by 8 bases and 3 bases, with 11 bases remaining between them. Per germline, CDR1 WNHNN and CDR2 SYGVQD (reference sequence). For the CDR3, the DNA is TGCGCCAGCTCAGGACAGATCAATCAGCCCCAGCATTTT. Its translation: CASSGQINQPQHF.

This chain connects TRBV6-1 to TRBJ2-6, with D maybe TRBD2 (7 bases). In germline, CDR1 is MNHNS, CDR2 SASEGT. Trimming pared 0 bases from V and 1 base from J, leaving 19 bases between. The CDR3 spans 20 residues. This chain's CDR3 is CASSEAKGGGHSSGANVLTF. The CDR3 bases are TGTGCCAGCAGTGAAGCGAAGGGGGGGGGACACAGTTCTGGGGCCAACGTCCTGACTTTC.

This chain connects TRBV24-1 to TRBJ1-1; TRBD1 matches 9 bases. There are 15 residues in the CDR3. CDR1 and CDR2 from the germline V gene are KGHDR and SFDVKD. Trimming removed 4 bases from V and 5 bases from J; junction bases left unmatched: 7. In DNA form, the CDR3 reads TGTGCCACCAGTGACACAGGGGGCGATGGTACTGAAGCTTTCTTT. This codes for CATSDTGGDGTEAFF.